This T cell receptor (beta chain) originates from a study of cytomegalovirus exposure and HLA in healthy donors. The CDR3 totals 14 residues. CDR1 and CDR2 (germline): SGHVS, FNYEAQ. After removal of 1 base from V and 6 bases from J, the junction contained 4 bases not matched to a gene. PCR amplification relied on 60 Vbeta primers (plus 13 Jbeta primers). Sequenced by immunoSEQ multiplex PCR; TCRdb stores in-frame clones only, minus some. The sample has 200,000 or so clones; roughly 80% are singletons. V usage is TRBV7-6 and J usage is TRBJ2-3, with TRBD2 identical over 7 bases. This receptor was obtained from a male donor in good health and CMV-seronegative. The sequenced sample was PBMCs. CDR3 bases: TGTGCCAGCAGCTTAGTCGGTAGCGGGGATACGCAGTATTTT. The encoded protein is CASSLVGSGDTQYF.